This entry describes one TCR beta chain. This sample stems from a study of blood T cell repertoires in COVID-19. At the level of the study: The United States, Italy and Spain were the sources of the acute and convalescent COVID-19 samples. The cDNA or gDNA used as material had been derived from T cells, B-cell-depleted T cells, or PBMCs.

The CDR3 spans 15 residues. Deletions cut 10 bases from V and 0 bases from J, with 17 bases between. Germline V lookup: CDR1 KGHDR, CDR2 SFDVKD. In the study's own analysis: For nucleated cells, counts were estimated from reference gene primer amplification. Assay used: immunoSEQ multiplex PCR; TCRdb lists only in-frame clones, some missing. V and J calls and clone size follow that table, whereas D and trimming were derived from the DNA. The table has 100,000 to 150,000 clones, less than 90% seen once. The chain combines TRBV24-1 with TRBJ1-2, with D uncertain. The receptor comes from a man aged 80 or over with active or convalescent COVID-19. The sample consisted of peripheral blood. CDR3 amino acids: CATAPGGEANYGYTF. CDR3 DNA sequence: TGTGCCACGGCCCCGGGTGGCGAAGCTAACTATGGCTACACCTTC.